Detailed here is one TCR beta chain. Its antigen is undetermined. This sample was included in a study of OX40 agonist ivuxolimab in advanced cancers. Notes on the study in general: CD4+ and CD8+ blood T cells expanded clonally by week 6 at 0.1 to 3.0 mg/kg. There were, on average, more expanded clones in CD8+ T cells than in CD4+.

The repertoire was sequenced with immunoSEQ multiplex PCR; TCRdb's copy has only in-frame clones and lacks some. The sample consists of roughly 61,000 clones, approximately 90% of them appearing once. Germline-derived CDR1 and CDR2 are SNHLY and FYNNEI. The CDR3 totals 15 residues. The ends lost 4 bases at V and 4 bases at J; junction bases unmatched: 5. The receptor comes from an adult with an advanced solid tumor such as melanoma, head and neck, liver or kidney cancer. The chain couples TRBV2 to TRBJ2-1, with TRBD2 matching over 9 bases. The material sequenced was CD4+ or CD8+ T cells sorted from blood, taken in a trial of the OX40 agonist ivuxolimab. The CDR3 bases are TGTGCCAGCAGTGTGCGAGCGGGGGGATACAATGAGCAGTTCTTC. It encodes CASSVRAGGYNEQFF.